This T cell receptor (beta chain) was identified during a study of T cell responses to AZD1222 COVID-19 vaccine. Overall study results and limits: Recipients of AZD1222 seropositive at baseline numbered only 6 or 7. Clonal diversity may have been underestimated, and the donors were mostly white British, with more females than males.

The CDR3 consists of 16 residues. V dropped 4 bases and J dropped 2; count of bases not matched to a gene: 7. The germline V gene has CDR1 LGHNA and CDR2 YSLEER. As to this clone: The antigen remains undetermined.

The repertoire was sequenced with immunoSEQ multiplex PCR; TCRdb's copy has only in-frame clones and lacks some. The table has about 150,000 clones, 90% seen once. Sample: peripheral blood, taken on day 0 of AZD1222 vaccination. This receptor was identified in an adult in good health. This sequence joins TRBV4-3 and TRBJ1-1; 10 nucleotides match TRBD1. The CDR3 coding sequence is TGCGCCAGCAGCCCACGGACAGGGGGATCAAACACTGAAGCTTTCTTT. Residues: CASSPRTGGSNTEAFF.